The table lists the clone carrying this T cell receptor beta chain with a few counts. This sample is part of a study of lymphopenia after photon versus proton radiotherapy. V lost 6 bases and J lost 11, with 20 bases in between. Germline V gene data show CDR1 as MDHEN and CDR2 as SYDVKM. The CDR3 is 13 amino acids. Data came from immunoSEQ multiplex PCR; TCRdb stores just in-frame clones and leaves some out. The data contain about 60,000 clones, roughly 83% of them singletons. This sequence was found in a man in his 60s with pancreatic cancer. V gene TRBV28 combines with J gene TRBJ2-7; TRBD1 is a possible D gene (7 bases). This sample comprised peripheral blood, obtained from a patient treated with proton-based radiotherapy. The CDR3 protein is CASSPRGTLREYF. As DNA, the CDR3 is TGTGCCAGCAGCCCCAGGGGGACTCTGAGGGAGTACTTC.